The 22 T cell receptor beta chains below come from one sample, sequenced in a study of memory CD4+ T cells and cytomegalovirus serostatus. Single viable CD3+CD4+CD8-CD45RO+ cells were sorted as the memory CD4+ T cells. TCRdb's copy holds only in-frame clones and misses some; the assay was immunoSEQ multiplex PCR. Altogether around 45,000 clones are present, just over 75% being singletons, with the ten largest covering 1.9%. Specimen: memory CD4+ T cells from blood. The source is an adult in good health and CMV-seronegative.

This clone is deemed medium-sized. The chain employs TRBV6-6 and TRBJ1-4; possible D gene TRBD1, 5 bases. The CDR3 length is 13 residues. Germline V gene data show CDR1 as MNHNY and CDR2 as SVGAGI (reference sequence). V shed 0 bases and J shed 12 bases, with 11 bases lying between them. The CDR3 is CASSYSVGVELFF. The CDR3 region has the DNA TGTGCCAGCAGTTACTCCGTAGGGGTTGAACTGTTTTTT.

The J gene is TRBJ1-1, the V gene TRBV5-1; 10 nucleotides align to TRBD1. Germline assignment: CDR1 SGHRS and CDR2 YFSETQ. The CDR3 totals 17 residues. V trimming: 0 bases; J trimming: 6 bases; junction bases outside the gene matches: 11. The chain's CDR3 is CASSLVGYAGTGAEAFF. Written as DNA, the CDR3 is TGCGCCAGCAGCTTGGTGGGGTATGCCGGGACAGGGGCTGAAGCTTTCTTT. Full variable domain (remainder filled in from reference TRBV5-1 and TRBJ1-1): KAGVTQTPRYLIKTRGQQVTLSCSPISGHRSVSWYQQTPGQGLQFLFEYFSETQRNKGNFPGRFSGRQFSNSRSEMNVSTLELGDSALYLCASSLVGYAGTGAEAFFGQGTRLTVV.

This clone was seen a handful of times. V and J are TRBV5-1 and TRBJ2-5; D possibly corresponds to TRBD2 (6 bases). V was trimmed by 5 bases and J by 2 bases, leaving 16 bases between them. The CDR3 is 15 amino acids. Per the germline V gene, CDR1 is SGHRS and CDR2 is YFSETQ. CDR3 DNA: TGCGCCAGCAGAGCCCAGATGGGGAGGCAAGAGACCCAGTACTTC. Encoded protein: CASRAQMGRQETQYF.

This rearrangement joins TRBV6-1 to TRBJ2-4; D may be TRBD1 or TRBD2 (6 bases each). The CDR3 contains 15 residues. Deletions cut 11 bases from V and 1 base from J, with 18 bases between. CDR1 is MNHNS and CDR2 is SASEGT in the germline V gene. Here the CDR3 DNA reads TGTGCCGGGGGGCAGCAGGGTATCGCCAAAAACATTCAGTACTTC. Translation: CAGGQQGIAKNIQYF.

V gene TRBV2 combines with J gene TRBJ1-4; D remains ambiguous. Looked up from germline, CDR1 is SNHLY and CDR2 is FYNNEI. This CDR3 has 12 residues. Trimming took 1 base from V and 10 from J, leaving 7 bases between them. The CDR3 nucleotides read TGTGCCAGCAGTGAAGAAGGACTAAAACTGTTTTTT. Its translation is CASSEEGLKLFF.

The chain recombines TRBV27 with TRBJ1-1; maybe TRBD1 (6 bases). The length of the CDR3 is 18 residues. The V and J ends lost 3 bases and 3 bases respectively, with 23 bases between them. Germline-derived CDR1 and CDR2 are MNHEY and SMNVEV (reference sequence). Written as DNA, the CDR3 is TGTGCCAGCAGTTTGCTTAGGGCAGGGGCGCCGCGGCACACTGAAGCTTTCTTT. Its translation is CASSLLRAGAPRHTEAFF.

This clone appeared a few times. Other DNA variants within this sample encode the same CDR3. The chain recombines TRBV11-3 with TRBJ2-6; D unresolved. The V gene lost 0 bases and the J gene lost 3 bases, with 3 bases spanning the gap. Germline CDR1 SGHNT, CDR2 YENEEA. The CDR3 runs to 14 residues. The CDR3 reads CASSLDRGANVLTF. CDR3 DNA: TGTGCCAGCAGCTTAGATCGTGGGGCCAACGTCCTGACTTTC. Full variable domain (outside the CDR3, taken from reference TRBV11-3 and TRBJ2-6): EAGVVQSPRYKIIEKKQPVAFWCNPISGHNTLYWYLQNLGQGPELLIRYENEEAVDDSQLPKDRFSAERLKGVDSTLKIQPAELGDSAVYLCASSLDRGANVLTFGAGSRLTVL.

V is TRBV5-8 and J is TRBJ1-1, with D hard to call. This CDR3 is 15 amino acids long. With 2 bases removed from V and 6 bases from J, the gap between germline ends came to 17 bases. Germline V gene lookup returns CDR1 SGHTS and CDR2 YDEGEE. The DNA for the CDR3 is TGTGCCAGCAGCTTATTTATTGAGGGTTGGGCTGAAGCTTTCTTT. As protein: CASSLFIEGWAEAFF.

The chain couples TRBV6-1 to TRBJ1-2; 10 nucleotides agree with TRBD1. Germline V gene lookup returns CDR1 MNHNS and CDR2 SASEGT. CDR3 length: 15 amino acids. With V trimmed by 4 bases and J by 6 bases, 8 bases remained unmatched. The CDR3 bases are TGTGCCAGCAGTGTAATGCCGGGACAGGGGAATGGCTACACCTTC. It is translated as CASSVMPGQGNGYTF.

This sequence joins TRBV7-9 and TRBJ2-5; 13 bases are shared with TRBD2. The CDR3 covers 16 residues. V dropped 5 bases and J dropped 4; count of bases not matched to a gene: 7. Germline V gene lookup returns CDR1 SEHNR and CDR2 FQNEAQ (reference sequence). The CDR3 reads CASSPGLAGVSETQYF. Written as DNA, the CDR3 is TGTGCCAGCAGCCCTGGACTAGCGGGGGTATCAGAGACCCAGTACTTC. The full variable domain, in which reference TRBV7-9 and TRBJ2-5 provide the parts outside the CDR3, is DTGVSQNPRHKITKRGQNVTFRCDPISEHNRLYWYRQTLGQGPEFLTYFQNEAQLEKSRLLSDRFSAERPKGSFSTLEIQRTEQGDSAMYLCASSPGLAGVSETQYFGPGTRLLVL.

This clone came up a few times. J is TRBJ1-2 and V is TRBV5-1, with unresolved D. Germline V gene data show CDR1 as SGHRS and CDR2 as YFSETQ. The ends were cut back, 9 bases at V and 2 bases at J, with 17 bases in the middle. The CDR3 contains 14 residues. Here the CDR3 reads CATREDLTNYGYTF. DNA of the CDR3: TGCGCCACCCGAGAAGACCTTACAAACTATGGCTACACCTTC.

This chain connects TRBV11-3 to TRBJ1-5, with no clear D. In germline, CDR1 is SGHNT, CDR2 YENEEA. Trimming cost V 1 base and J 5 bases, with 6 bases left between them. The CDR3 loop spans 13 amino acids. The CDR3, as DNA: TGTGCCAGCAGCTTAGCAGACGATCAGCCCCAGCATTTT. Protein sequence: CASSLADDQPQHF.

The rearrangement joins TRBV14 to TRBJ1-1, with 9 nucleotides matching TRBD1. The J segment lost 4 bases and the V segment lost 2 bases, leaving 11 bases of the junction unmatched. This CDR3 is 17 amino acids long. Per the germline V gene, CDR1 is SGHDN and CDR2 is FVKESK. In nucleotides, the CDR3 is TGTGCCAGCAGCCAATCTATCGGGGGACAGGGTGTCACTGAAGCTTTCTTT. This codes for CASSQSIGGQGVTEAFF.

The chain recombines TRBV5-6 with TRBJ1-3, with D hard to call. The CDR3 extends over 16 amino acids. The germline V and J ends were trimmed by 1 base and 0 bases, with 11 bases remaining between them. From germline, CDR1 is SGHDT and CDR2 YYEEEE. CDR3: CASSLPYHDSGNTIYF. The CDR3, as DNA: TGTGCCAGCAGCTTGCCCTATCATGACTCTGGAAACACCATATATTTT. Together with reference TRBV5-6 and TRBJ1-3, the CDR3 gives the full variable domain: DAGVTQSPTHLIKTRGQQVTLRCSPKSGHDTVSWYQQALGQGPQFIFQYYEEEERQRGNFPDRFSGHQFPNYSSELNVNALLLGDSALYLCASSLPYHDSGNTIYFGEGSWLTVV.

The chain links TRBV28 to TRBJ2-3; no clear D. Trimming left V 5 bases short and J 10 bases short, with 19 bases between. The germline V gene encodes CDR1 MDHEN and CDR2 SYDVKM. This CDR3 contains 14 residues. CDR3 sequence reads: CASSGPSNRKAQYF. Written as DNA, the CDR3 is TGTGCCAGCAGTGGACCGAGCAATCGAAAGGCGCAGTATTTT.

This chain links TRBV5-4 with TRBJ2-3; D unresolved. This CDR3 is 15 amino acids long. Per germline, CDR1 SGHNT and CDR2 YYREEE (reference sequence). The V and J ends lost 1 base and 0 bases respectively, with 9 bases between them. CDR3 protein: CASSLSSLSTDTQYF. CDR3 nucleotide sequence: TGTGCCAGCAGCTTGAGTTCGCTTAGCACAGATACGCAGTATTTT. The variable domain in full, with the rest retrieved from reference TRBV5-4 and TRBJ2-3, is ETGVTQSPTHLIKTRGQQVTLRCSSQSGHNTVSWYQQALGQGPQFIFQYYREEENGRGNFPPRFSGLQFPNYSSELNVNALELDDSALYLCASSLSSLSTDTQYFGPGTRLTVL.

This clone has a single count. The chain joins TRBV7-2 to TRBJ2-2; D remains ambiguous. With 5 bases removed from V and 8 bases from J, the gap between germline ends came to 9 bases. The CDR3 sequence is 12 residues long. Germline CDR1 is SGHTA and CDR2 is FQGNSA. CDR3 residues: CASSISTGELFF. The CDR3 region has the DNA TGTGCCAGCAGCATATCTACGGGGGAGCTGTTTTTT.

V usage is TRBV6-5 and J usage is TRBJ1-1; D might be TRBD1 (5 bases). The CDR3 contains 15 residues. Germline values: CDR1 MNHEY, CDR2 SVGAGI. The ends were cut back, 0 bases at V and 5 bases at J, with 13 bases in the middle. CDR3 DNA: TGTGCCAGCAGTTACTCCGGCCGCGGGACTACTGAAGCTTTCTTT. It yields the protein CASSYSGRGTTEAFF.

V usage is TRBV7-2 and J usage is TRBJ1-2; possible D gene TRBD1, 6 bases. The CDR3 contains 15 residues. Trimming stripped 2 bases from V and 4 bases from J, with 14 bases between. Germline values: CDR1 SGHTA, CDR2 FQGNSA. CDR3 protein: CASSLLQGLGYGYTF. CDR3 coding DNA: TGTGCCAGCAGCTTACTACAGGGACTGGGCTATGGCTACACCTTC.

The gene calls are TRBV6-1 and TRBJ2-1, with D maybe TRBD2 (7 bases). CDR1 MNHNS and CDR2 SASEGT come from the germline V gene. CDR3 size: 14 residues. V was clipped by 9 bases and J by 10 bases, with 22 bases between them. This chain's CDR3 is CASPPPGGLQEQFF. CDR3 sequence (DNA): TGTGCCAGTCCGCCGCCGGGGGGCCTCCAAGAGCAGTTCTTC.

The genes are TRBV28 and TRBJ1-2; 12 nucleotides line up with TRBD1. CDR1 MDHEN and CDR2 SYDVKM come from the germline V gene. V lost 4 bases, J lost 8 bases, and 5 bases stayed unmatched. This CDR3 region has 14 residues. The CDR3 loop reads CASSSGTGGYGYTF. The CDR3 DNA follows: TGTGCCAGCAGTTCCGGGACAGGGGGCTACGGCTACACCTTC.

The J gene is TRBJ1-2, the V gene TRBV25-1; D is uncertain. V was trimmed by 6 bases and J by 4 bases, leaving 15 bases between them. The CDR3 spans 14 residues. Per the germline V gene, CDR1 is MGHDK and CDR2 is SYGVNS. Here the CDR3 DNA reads TGTGCCAGCAGGGGGTCGGGCGTCCCCTATGGCTACACCTTC. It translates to CASRGSGVPYGYTF.